Following are 5 T cell receptor beta chains from one sample sequenced in a study of cytomegalovirus exposure and HLA in healthy donors. TCRdb's copy holds only in-frame clones and misses some; the assay was immunoSEQ multiplex PCR. The data hold some 250,000 clones, with about 90% observed a single time. Material for sequencing was PBMCs. The source is a woman younger than 45 in good health and CMV-seronegative.

V usage is TRBV7-3 and J usage is TRBJ2-1; 9 nucleotides align to TRBD2. After removal of 2 bases from V and 8 bases from J, the junction contained 7 bases not matched to a gene. CDR3 size: 15 residues. Germline CDR1 is SGHTA and CDR2 is FQGTGA. This CDR3 is CASSLSSGISDEQFF. Written as DNA, the CDR3 is TGTGCCAGCAGCTTATCTAGCGGGATTAGCGATGAGCAGTTCTTC.

This chain uses TRBV25-1 with TRBJ1-4; unclear D gene. V was shortened by 3 bases and J by 2 bases, with 7 bases between the two germline ends. There are 14 residues in the CDR3. In germline, CDR1 is MGHDK, CDR2 SYGVNS. The CDR3 DNA reads TGTGCCAGCAGTGATTGGCAGACTAATGAAAAACTGTTTTTT. It specifies CASSDWQTNEKLFF.

The gene calls are TRBV29-1 and TRBJ2-7; D might be TRBD2 (6 bases). The CDR3 length is 13 residues. Germline V CDR1 and CDR2: SQVTM, ANQGSEA. Trimming cost V 5 bases and J 3 bases, with 14 bases left between them. This CDR3 reads CSVTSGLHYEQYF. The CDR3 DNA is TGCAGCGTTACCTCGGGACTTCACTACGAGCAGTACTTC.

This chain connects TRBV11-2 to TRBJ2-7, with 9 positions matching TRBD1. CDR3 length equals 19 residues. V lost 5 bases, J lost 2 bases, and 19 bases stayed unmatched. Per the germline V gene, CDR1 is SGHAT and CDR2 is FQNNGV. In DNA form, the CDR3 reads TGTGCCAGCAGCCCATGGCCCACCTCCGGGACAGGGAGGACCTACGAGCAGTACTTC. Translating it yields CASSPWPTSGTGRTYEQYF.

The chain has TRBV4-1 and TRBJ2-1; D remains ambiguous. In germline, CDR1 is MGHRA, CDR2 YSYEKL. The CDR3 extends over 12 amino acids. V gave up 4 bases and J gave up 8 bases, with 9 bases separating them. This CDR3 is CASSRNDDEQFF. The CDR3 nucleotides read TGCGCCAGCAGCCGAAACGACGATGAGCAGTTCTTC.